This T cell receptor beta chain came from a study of blood T cell repertoires in COVID-19. Background on the study: The United States, Italy and Spain supplied acute and convalescent COVID-19 samples.

Here immunoSEQ multiplex PCR was the method, and the copy in TCRdb shows in-frame clones only, minus some. The sample holds about 150,000 clones, 84% seen once. CDR1 and CDR2 from the germline V gene are SGHAT and FQNNGV. The CDR3 is 15 residues long. Trimming took 5 bases from V and 6 from J; bases not matched to a gene: 8. The V gene is TRBV11-2, the J gene TRBJ1-4; 8 bases map to TRBD1. The sequencing input was peripheral blood. This TCR derives from a woman aged 80 or older with COVID-19, enrolled during active disease. DNA of the CDR3: TGTGCCAGCAGCAGTATTACAGGGGGATATGAAAAACTGTTTTTT. Residues: CASSSITGGYEKLFF.